This TCR beta chain was obtained from a study of shared clonotypes between healthy human individuals. Overall study: Each donor contributed plates that comprised three CD4 naive, three CD4 memory, two CD8 naive and one CD8 memory.

The germline V gene encodes CDR1 MNHEY and CDR2 SVGAGI. Between the trimmed V and J ends, which lost 7 bases and 1 base, there was a span of 14 bases. This CDR3 is 15 amino acids long. Terminally differentiated effector memory CD45RA+ cells were excluded by CCR7 positive selection of CD45RO-negative cells. Original data processing: In the immunoSEQ data, sequences were junction-only and lacked quality scores, so filtering differed. TCRdb keeps only in-frame clones here, not all; method: immunoSEQ multiplex PCR. V and J calls and clone size are given by that table; D and trimming were obtained from the DNA. The table lists around 1,900,000 clones, 93% of them singletons.

V usage is TRBV6-5 and J usage is TRBJ1-3; TRBD1 is a possible D gene (6 bases). The origin of this receptor is a man in his late teens or twenties in good health. Some clones in this sample may be carry-over from other donors' samples. The sequencing input was naive CD8+ T cells from PBMCs. In DNA, the CDR3 is TGTGCCAGCATTCAACCAGGGGCTTCTGGAAACACCATATATTTT. Translated, it gives CASIQPGASGNTIYF.